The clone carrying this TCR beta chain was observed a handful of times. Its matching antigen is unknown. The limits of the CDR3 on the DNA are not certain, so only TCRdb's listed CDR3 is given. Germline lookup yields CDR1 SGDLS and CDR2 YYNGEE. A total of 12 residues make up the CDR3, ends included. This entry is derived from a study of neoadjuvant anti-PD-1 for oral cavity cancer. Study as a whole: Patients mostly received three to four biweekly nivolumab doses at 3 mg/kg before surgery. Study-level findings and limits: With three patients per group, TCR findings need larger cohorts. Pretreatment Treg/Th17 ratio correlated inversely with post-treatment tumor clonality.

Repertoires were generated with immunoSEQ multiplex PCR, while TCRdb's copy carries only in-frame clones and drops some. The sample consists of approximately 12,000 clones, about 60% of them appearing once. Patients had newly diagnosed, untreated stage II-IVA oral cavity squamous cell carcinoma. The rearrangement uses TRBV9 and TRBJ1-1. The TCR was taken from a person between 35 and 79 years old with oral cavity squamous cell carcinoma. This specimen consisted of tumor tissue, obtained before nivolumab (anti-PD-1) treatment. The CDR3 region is CASSVGPGSLVF.